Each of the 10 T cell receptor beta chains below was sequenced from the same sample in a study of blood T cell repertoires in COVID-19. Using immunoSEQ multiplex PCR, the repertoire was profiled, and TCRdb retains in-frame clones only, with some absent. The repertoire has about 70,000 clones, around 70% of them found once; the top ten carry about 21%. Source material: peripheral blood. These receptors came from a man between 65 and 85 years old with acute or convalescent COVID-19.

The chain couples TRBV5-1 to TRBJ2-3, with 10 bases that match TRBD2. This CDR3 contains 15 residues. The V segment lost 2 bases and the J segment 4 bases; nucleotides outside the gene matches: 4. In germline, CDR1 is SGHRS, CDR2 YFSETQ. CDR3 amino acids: CASSFGLAGADTQYF. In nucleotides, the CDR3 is TGCGCCAGCAGCTTTGGCCTAGCGGGAGCAGATACGCAGTATTTT.

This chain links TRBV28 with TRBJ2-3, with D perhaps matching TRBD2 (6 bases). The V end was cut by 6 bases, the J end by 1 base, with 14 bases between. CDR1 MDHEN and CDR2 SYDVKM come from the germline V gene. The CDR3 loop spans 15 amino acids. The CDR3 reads CASRLGGPRTDTQYF. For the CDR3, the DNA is TGTGCCAGCAGGTTGGGAGGCCCCCGCACAGATACGCAGTATTTT.

Here the CDR3 reads CASSPLVTSGSNEQFF. The CDR3 nucleotides are TGTGCCAGCTCACCACTCGTTACAAGTGGGAGCAATGAGCAGTTCTTC. This rearrangement joins TRBV18 to TRBJ2-1, with D maybe TRBD2 (5 bases). The CDR3 length is 16 residues. V was clipped by 1 base and J by 6 bases, with 16 bases between them. Germline V CDR1 and CDR2: KGHSH, LQKENI.

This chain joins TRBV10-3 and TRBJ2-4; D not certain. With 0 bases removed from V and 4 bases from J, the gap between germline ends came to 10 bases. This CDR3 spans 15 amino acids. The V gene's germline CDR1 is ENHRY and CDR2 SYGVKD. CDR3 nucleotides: TGTGCCATCAGTGAGTCATGGGCAGTAAAAAACATTCAGTACTTC. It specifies CAISESWAVKNIQYF.

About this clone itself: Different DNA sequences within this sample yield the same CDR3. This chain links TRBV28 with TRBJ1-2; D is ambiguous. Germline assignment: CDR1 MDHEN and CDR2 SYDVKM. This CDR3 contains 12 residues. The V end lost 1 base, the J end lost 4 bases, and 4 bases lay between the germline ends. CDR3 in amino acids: CASSLSLYGYTF. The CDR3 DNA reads TGTGCCAGCAGTTTATCTCTCTATGGCTACACCTTC.

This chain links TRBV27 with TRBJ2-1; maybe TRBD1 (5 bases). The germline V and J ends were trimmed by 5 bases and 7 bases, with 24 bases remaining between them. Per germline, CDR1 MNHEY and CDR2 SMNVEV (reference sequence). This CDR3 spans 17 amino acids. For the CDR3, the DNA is TGTGCCAGCAGTCCCTCCGCAGGGTTTGGGGCTAGTAATGAGCAGTTCTTC. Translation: CASSPSAGFGASNEQFF.

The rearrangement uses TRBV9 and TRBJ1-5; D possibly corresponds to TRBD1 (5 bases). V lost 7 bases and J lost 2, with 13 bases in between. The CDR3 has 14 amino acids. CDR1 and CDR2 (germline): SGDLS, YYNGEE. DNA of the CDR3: TGTGCCAGCTCGAAAGACAGCGGCAATCAGCCCCAGCATTTT. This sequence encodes CASSKDSGNQPQHF.

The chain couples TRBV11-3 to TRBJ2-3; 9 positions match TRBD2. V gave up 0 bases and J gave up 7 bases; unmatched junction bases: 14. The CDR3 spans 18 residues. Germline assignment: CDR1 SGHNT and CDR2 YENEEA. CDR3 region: CASSLDLGREGRWYTQYF. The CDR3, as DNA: TGTGCCAGCAGCTTAGATCTGGGGCGGGAGGGCCGATGGTATACGCAGTATTTT.

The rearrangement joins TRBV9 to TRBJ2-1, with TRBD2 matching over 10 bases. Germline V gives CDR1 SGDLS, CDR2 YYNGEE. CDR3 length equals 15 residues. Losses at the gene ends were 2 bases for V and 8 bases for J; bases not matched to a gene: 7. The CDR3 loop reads CASSVPSGSSYEQFF. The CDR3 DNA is TGTGCCAGCAGCGTTCCTAGCGGGAGTAGCTATGAGCAGTTCTTC.

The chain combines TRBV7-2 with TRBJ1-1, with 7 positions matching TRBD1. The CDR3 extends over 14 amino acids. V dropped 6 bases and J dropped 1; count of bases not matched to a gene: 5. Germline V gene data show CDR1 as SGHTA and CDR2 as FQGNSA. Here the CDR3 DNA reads TGTGCCAGCAGGATGGACAGGCAGAACACTGAAGCTTTCTTT. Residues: CASRMDRQNTEAFF.